This entry describes one T cell receptor beta chain. Its antigen is currently unknown. The authors loaded 200 ng DNA, about 30,000 T cell genomes, into sorted-subset replicate PCRs. The assay was immunoSEQ multiplex PCR, and TCRdb's table has in-frame clones only and misses some. The table has roughly 1.4 million clones, around 98.5% seen once. The CDR3 is made up of 13 amino acids. V dropped 4 bases and J dropped 5; count of bases not matched to a gene: 4. In germline, CDR1 is LGHNA, CDR2 YSLEER. Donors had no recently reported acute infections or vaccinations and were HIV-negative. This specimen comes from a study of shared clonotypes between healthy human individuals. Looking at the study overall: There were three CD4 naive, three CD4 memory, two CD8 naive and one CD8 memory plates per donor. General observations from the study: Unshared clonotypes carried lower generation probabilities than those common to all four donors.

The sequenced sample was naive CD4+ T cells sorted from blood. Subset here: CD45RA+ positively selected. The sequence was collected from a young man in good health. The rearrangement joins TRBV4-3 to TRBJ2-5; 7 nucleotides line up with TRBD1. The CDR3 region is CASSRDRDETQYF. The CDR3 DNA sequence: TGCGCCAGCAGCCGCGACAGGGACGAGACCCAGTACTTC.